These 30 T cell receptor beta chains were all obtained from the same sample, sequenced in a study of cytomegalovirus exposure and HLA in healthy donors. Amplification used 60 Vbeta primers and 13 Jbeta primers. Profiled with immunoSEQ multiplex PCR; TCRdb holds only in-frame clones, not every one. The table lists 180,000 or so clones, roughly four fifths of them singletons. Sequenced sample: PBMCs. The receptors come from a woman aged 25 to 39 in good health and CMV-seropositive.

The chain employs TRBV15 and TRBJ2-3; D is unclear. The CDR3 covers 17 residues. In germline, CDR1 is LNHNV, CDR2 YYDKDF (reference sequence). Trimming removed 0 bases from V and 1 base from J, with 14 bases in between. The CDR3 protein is CATSRDFKPLGTDTQYF. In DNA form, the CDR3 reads TGTGCCACCAGCAGAGATTTTAAGCCCCTCGGCACAGATACGCAGTATTTT.

The CDR3 protein is CASSEILAGSYGYTF. CDR3 nucleotides: TGTGCCAGCAGTGAAATTCTCGCGGGGTCTTATGGCTACACCTTC. The chain is built from TRBV25-1 and TRBJ1-2; D gene uncertain. Trimming cost V 2 bases and J 5 bases, with 15 bases left between them. Germline V lookup: CDR1 MGHDK, CDR2 SYGVNS. This CDR3 spans 15 amino acids.

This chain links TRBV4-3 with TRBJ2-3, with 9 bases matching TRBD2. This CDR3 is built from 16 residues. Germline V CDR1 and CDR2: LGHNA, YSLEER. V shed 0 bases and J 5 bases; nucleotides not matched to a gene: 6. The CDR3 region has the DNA TGCGCCAGCAGCCAAGAGGCGGGGGGGCAGGGAGATACGCAGTATTTT. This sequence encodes CASSQEAGGQGDTQYF.

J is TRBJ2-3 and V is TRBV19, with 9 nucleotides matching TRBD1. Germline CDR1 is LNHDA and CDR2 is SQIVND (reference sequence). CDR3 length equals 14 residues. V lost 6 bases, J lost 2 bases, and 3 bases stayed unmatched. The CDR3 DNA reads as TGTGCCAGTAGGAGGACAGGGGTCACAGATACGCAGTATTTT. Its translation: CASRRTGVTDTQYF.

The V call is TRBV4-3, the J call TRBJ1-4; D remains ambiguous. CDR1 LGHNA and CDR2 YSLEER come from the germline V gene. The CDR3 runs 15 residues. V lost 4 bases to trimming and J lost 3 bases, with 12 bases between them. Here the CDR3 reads CASSPRELANEKLFF. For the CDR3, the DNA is TGCGCCAGCAGCCCAAGGGAGCTTGCTAATGAAAAACTGTTTTTT.

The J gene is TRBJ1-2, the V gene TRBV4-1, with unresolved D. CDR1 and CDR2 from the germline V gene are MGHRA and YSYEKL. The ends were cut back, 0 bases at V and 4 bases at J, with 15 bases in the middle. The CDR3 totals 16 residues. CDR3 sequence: CASSQDLAGRSYGYTF. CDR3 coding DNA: TGCGCCAGCAGCCAAGATCTGGCAGGCCGTAGCTATGGCTACACCTTC.

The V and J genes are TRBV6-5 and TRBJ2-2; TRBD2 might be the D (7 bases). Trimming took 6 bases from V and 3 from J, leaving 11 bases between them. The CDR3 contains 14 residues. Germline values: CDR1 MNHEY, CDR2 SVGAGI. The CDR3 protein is CASRTGGYTGELFF. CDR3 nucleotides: TGTGCCAGCAGAACGGGGGGCTACACCGGGGAGCTGTTTTTT.

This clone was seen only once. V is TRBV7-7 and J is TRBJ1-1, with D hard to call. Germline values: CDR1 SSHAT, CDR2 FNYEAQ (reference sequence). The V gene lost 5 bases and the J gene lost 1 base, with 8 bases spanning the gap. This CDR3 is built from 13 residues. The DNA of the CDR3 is TGTGCCAGCAGCCCTAATCAGAACACTGAAGCTTTCTTT. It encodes CASSPNQNTEAFF.

The CDR3 loop is CASAFPAAATEGYTF. The DNA of the CDR3 is TGTGCCAGCGCCTTTCCCGCTGCGGCCACGGAGGGCTACACCTTC. This chain joins TRBV9 and TRBJ1-2; D ambiguous. This CDR3 has 15 residues. Looked up from germline, CDR1 is SGDLS and CDR2 is YYNGEE. Trimming took off 7 bases at V and 8 bases at J, with 24 bases between the two ends.

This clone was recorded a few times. The CDR3 is CASSHLKKPYEQYF. DNA of the CDR3: TGCGCCAGCAGCCACCTAAAAAAACCCTACGAGCAGTACTTC. The chain combines TRBV4-1 with TRBJ2-7; D uncertain. The germline V gene has CDR1 MGHRA and CDR2 YSYEKL. The CDR3 runs 14 residues. V was clipped by 3 bases and J by 2 bases, with 11 bases between them.

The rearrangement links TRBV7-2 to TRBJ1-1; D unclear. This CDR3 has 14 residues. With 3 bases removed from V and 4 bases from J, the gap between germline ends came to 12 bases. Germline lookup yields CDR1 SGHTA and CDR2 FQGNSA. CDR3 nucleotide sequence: TGTGCCAGCAGCTTTAGAGAGGGCTTCACTGAAGCTTTCTTT. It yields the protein CASSFREGFTEAFF.

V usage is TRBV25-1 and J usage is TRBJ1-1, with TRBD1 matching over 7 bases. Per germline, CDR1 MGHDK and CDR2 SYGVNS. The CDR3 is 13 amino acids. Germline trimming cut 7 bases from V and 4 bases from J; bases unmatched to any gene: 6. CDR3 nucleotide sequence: TGTGCCAGCATGCGGACAGGAGGCACTGAAGCTTTCTTT. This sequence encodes CASMRTGGTEAFF.

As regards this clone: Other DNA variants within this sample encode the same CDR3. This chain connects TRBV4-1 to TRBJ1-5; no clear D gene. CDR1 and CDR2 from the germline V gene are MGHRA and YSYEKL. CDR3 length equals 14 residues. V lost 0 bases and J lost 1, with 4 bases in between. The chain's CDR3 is CASSQDGSNQPQHF. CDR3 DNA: TGCGCCAGCAGCCAAGATGGCAGCAATCAGCCCCAGCATTTT.

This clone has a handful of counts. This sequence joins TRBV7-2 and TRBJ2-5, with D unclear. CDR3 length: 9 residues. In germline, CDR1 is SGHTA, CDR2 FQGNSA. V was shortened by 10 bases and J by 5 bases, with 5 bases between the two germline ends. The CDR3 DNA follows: TGTGCCACCGGGGAGACCCAGTACTTC. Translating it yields CATGETQYF.

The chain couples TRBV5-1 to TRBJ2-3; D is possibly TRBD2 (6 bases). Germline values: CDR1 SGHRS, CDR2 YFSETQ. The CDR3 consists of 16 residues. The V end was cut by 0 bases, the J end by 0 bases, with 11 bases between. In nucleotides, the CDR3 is TGCGCCAGCAGCTTGGGACTAGAAAGGAGCACAGATACGCAGTATTTT. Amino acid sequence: CASSLGLERSTDTQYF. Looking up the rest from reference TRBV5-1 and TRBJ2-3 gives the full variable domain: KAGVTQTPRYLIKTRGQQVTLSCSPISGHRSVSWYQQTPGQGLQFLFEYFSETQRNKGNFPGRFSGRQFSNSRSEMNVSTLELGDSALYLCASSLGLERSTDTQYFGPGTRLTVL.

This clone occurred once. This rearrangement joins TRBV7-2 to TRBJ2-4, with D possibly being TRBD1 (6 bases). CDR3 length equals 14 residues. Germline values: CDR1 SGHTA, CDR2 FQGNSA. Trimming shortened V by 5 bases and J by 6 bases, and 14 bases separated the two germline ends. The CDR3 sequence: CASSHDDRRNIQYF. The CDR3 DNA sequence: TGTGCCAGCAGCCACGACGACAGGAGAAACATTCAGTACTTC.

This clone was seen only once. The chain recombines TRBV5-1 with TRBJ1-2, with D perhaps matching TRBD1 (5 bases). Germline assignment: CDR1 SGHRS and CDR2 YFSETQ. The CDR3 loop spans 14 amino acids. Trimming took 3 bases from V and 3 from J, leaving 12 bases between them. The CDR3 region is CASSSGLGDYGYTF. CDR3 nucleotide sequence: TGCGCCAGCAGCTCGGGACTGGGCGACTATGGCTACACCTTC.

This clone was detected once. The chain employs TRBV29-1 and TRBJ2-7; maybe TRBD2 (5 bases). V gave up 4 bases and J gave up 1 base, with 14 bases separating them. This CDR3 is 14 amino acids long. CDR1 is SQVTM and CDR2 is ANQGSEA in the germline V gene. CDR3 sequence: CSVVRGLESYEQYF. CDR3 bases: TGCAGCGTTGTCAGAGGGTTAGAATCCTACGAGCAGTACTTC.

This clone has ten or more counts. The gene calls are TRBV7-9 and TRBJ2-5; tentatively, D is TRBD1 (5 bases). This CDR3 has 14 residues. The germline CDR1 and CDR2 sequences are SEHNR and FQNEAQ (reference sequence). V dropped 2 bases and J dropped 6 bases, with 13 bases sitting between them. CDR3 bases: TGTGCCAGCAGCTTAAGGTCGCAGGGAAAGACCCAGTACTTC. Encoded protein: CASSLRSQGKTQYF.

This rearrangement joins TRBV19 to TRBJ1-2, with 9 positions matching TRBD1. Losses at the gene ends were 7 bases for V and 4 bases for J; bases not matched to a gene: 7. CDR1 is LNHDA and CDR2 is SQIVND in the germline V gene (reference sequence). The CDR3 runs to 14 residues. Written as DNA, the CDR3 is TGTGCCAGTACTAGCCGGGACAGGGTCTATGGCTACACCTTC. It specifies CASTSRDRVYGYTF.

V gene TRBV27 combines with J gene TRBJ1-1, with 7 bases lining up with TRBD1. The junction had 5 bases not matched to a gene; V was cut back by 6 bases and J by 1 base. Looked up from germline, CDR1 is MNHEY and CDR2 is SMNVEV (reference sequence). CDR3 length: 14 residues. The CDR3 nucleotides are TGTGCCAGCAGGACAGGGTCGTGGAACACTGAAGCTTTCTTT. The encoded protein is CASRTGSWNTEAFF.

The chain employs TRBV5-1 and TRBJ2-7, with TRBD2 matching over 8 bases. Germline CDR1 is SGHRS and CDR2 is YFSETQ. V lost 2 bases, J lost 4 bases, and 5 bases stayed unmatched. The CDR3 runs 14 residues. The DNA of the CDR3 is TGCGCCAGCAGCTTCGGGGGGGCCTCTTACGAGCAGTACTTC. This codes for CASSFGGASYEQYF.

The CDR3 DNA reads TGTGCCAGTAGTAGCACCGGGACAGAAAATAATTCACCCCTCCACTTT. Its translation is CASSSTGTENNSPLHF. The rearrangement uses TRBV19 and TRBJ1-6; TRBD1 matches 7 bases. V lost 4 bases and J lost 5; bases outside the gene matches: 8. The CDR3 spans 16 residues. Germline V gives CDR1 LNHDA, CDR2 SQIVND (reference sequence).

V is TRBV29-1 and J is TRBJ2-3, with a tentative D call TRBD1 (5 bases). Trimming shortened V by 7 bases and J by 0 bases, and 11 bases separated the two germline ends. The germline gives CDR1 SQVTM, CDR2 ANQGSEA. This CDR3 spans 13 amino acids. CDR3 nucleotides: TGCAGCGGTGCACAGGTTAGCACAGATACGCAGTATTTT. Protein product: CSGAQVSTDTQYF.

The CDR3 is CSVEAGTGGRAFF. DNA of the CDR3: TGCAGCGTTGAAGCCGGGACAGGGGGCCGAGCTTTCTTT. J is TRBJ1-1 and V is TRBV29-1, with 12 bases aligning to TRBD1. Germline values: CDR1 SQVTM, CDR2 ANQGSEA. J lost 10 bases, V lost 1 base, and 4 bases had no gene match. There are 13 residues in the CDR3. Using reference TRBV29-1 and TRBJ1-1 for the parts outside the CDR3, the full variable domain is SAVISQKPSRDICQRGTSLTIQCQVDSQVTMMFWYRQQPGQSLTLIATANQGSEATYESGFVIDKFPISRPNLTFSTLTVSNMSPEDSSIYLCSVEAGTGGRAFFGQGTRLTVV.

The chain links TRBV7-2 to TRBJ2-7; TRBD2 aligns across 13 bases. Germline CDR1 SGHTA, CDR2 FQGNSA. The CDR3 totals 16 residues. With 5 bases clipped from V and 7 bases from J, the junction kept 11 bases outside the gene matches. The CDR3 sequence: CASSPRTSGSRDEQYF. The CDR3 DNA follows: TGTGCCAGCAGCCCAAGGACTAGCGGGAGTAGGGATGAGCAGTACTTC.

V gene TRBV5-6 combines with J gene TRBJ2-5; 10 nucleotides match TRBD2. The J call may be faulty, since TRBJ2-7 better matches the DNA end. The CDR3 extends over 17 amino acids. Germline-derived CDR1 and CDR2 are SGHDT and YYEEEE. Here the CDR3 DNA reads TGTGCCAGCAGCTTGGGAGAATTGAGACTAGCGGGCTACGAGCAGTACTTC. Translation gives CASSLGELRLAGYEQYF.

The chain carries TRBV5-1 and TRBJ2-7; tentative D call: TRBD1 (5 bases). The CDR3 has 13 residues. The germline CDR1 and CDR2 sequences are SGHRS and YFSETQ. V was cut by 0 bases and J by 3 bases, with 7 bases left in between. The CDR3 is CASSLARDYEQYF. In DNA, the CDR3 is TGCGCCAGCAGCTTGGCCAGGGACTACGAGCAGTACTTC.

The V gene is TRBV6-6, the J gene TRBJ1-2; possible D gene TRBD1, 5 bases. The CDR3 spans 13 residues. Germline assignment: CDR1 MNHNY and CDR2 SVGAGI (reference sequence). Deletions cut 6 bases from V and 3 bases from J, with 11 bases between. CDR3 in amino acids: CASSLDTYYGYTF. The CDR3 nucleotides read TGTGCCAGCAGCCTGGACACCTACTATGGCTACACCTTC.

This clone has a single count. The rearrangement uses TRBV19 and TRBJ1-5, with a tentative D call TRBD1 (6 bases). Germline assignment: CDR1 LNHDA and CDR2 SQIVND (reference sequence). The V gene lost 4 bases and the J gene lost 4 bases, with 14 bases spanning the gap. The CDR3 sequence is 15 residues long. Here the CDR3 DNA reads TGTGCCAGTAGTACCCCTGGACAGTTTAATCAGCCCCAGCATTTT. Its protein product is CASSTPGQFNQPQHF. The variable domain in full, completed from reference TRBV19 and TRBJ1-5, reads DGGITQSPKYLFRKEGQNVTLSCEQNLNHDAMYWYRQDPGQGLRLIYYSQIVNDFQKGDIAEGYSVSREKKESFPLTVTSAQKNPTAFYLCASSTPGQFNQPQHFGDGTRLSIL.